These 24 T cell receptor beta chains came from one sample sequenced in a study of CD8 T cells in Susac syndrome. A quantity of about 0.45 to 1 ug RNA underwent reverse transcription using random hexamers. TCRdb passed the immunoSEQ multiplex PCR reads through MiXCR, listing each CDR3 protein once. The profile shows about 130,000 distinct CDR3 sequences, 91% of them singletons. Material for sequencing was CD8+ T cells from PBMCs. The receptors were gathered from a human donor with multiple sclerosis.

CDR3 loop: CASSLQGEGQPQHF. The CDR3 region has the DNA TGTGCCAGCAGTTTACAGGGGGAAGGACAGCCCCAGCATTTT. V is TRBV27 and J is TRBJ1-5; TRBD1 matches 7 bases. V was clipped by 2 bases and J by 7 bases; unmatched bases: 5. Germline values: CDR1 MNHEY, CDR2 SMNVEV (reference sequence). The CDR3 is made up of 14 amino acids.

The chain recombines TRBV9 with TRBJ2-5, with 8 bases fitting TRBD2. From germline, CDR1 is SGDLS and CDR2 YYNGEE. This CDR3 region has 15 residues. J gave up 5 bases and V 1 base, and 7 bases lay outside the gene matches. DNA of the CDR3: TGTGCCAGCAGCGTACCGGGACTAGGGGCGGAGACCCAGTACTTC. Translated: CASSVPGLGAETQYF.

In this sample, this clonotype turned up a few times. The V and J genes are TRBV5-4 and TRBJ2-7; 8 bases are shared with TRBD2. This CDR3 contains 14 residues. CDR1 and CDR2 (germline): SGHNT, YYREEE (reference sequence). V trimming: 3 bases; J trimming: 5 bases; junction bases outside the gene matches: 7. CDR3 amino acids: CASSSRLAIHEQYF. Here the CDR3 DNA reads TGTGCCAGCAGCTCAAGACTAGCGATCCACGAGCAGTACTTC.

J is TRBJ2-7 and V is TRBV14, with D possibly being TRBD1 or TRBD2 (5 bases each). CDR3 length: 14 residues. V shed 4 bases and J shed 0 bases, with 10 bases lying between them. CDR1 SGHDN and CDR2 FVKESK come from the germline V gene. The CDR3 loop reads CASSPGPNSYEQYF. In DNA form, the CDR3 reads TGTGCCAGCAGCCCGGGACCAAACTCCTACGAGCAGTACTTC.

The CDR3 DNA follows: TGTGCCAGCAGCTTGCGGAGAGACTACGAGCAGTACTTC. Translation gives CASSLRRDYEQYF. The chain couples TRBV11-2 to TRBJ2-7; D is unresolved. Trimming took off 3 bases at V and 3 bases at J, with 9 bases between the two ends. The germline V gene has CDR1 SGHAT and CDR2 FQNNGV. The CDR3 covers 13 residues.

The V call is TRBV28, the J call TRBJ1-1, with 7 bases matching TRBD1. Looked up from germline, CDR1 is MDHEN and CDR2 is SYDVKM. The CDR3 consists of 15 residues. The ends lost 7 bases at V and 0 bases at J; junction bases unmatched: 8. The CDR3 reads CASTTDRNMNTEAFF. The CDR3 DNA reads TGTGCCAGCACCACGGACAGGAACATGAACACTGAAGCTTTCTTT.

V usage is TRBV7-2 and J usage is TRBJ2-7; a weak D match, TRBD2 (5 bases). Germline loops: CDR1 SGHTA, CDR2 FQGNSA. Trimming took 5 bases from V and 1 from J, leaving 15 bases between them. The CDR3 has 15 amino acids. The CDR3 bases are TGTGCCAGCAGCGCTGGACTTGCTCCGTCCTACGAGCAGTACTTC. This sequence encodes CASSAGLAPSYEQYF.

The chain recombines TRBV19 with TRBJ2-1; TRBD2 matches at 9 bases. The germline V gene encodes CDR1 LNHDA and CDR2 SQIVND (reference sequence). The CDR3 runs to 16 residues. The junction had 11 bases not matched to a gene; V was cut back by 3 bases and J by 8 bases. The CDR3: CASSMPGLAFVDEQFF. The CDR3 DNA sequence: TGTGCCAGTAGTATGCCGGGACTAGCTTTTGTCGATGAGCAGTTCTTC.

This clonotype was picked up one time. The rearrangement joins TRBV18 to TRBJ2-5; 8 positions match TRBD1. With 5 bases clipped from V and 1 base from J, the junction kept 3 bases outside the gene matches. The CDR3 length is 14 residues. Per germline, CDR1 KGHSH and CDR2 LQKENI. The CDR3 reads CASSSTGVQETQYF. As DNA, the CDR3 is TGTGCCAGCTCATCGACAGGGGTCCAAGAGACCCAGTACTTC.

V is TRBV20-1 and J is TRBJ2-1; D may match TRBD1 or TRBD2 (5 bases each). The germline CDR1 and CDR2 sequences are DFQATT and SNEGSKA (reference sequence). With 0 bases removed from V and 4 bases from J, the gap between germline ends came to 10 bases. The CDR3 spans 14 residues. CDR3 in DNA: TGCAGTGCTAGAGATGAAGGGACGTACAATGAGCAGTTCTTC. The encoded protein is CSARDEGTYNEQFF.

The V call is TRBV15, the J call TRBJ1-1; 11 bases are a match to TRBD1. This CDR3 region has 15 residues. Germline V gene sequence: CDR1 LNHNV, CDR2 YYDKDF (reference sequence). With V trimmed by 3 bases and J by 2 bases, 2 bases remained unmatched. CDR3 protein: CATSRDRGRNTEAFF. CDR3 in DNA: TGTGCCACCAGCAGGGACAGGGGGCGCAACACTGAAGCTTTCTTT.

In this sample, this clonotype turned up once. The gene calls are TRBV11-2 and TRBJ2-7; 9 bases agree with TRBD2. The CDR3 contains 15 residues. V was clipped by 1 base and J by 3 bases; unmatched bases: 4. Germline V CDR1 and CDR2: SGHAT, FQNNGV. DNA for the CDR3: TGTGCCAGCAGCTTAGCTAGCGGGATGATCTACGAGCAGTACTTC. Its protein is CASSLASGMIYEQYF. The whole variable domain, remainder taken from reference TRBV11-2 and TRBJ2-7, is EAGVAQSPRYKIIEKRQSVAFWCNPISGHATLYWYQQILGQGPKLLIQFQNNGVVDDSQLPKDRFSAERLKGVDSTLKIQPAKLEDSAVYLCASSLASGMIYEQYFGPGTRLTVT.

The V gene is TRBV19, the J gene TRBJ1-1; tentative D call: TRBD1 (6 bases). V lost 5 bases to trimming and J lost 3 bases, with 10 bases between them. The CDR3 runs to 13 residues. Germline V gene lookup returns CDR1 LNHDA and CDR2 SQIVND (reference sequence). The CDR3 protein is CASSQGQYTEAFF. Here the CDR3 DNA reads TGTGCCAGTAGTCAAGGACAGTACACTGAAGCTTTCTTT.

For the CDR3, the DNA is TGTGCCAGCAGTGGGTTGGAGGGTAGAGCTTTCTTT. It translates to CASSGLEGRAFF. The chain links TRBV6-4 to TRBJ1-1; D not resolved. Germline CDR1 MRHNA, CDR2 SNTAGT. V shed 4 bases and J shed 10 bases, with 13 bases lying between them. CDR3 length equals 12 residues.

This chain connects TRBV29-1 to TRBJ2-2, with TRBD2 as a possible D gene (5 bases). The CDR3 extends over 13 amino acids. In germline, CDR1 is SQVTM, CDR2 ANQGSEA. V lost 1 base and J 6 bases, leaving 9 bases between the germline ends. In nucleotides, the CDR3 is TGCAGCGTTGAAGTGTGGGAGTCCGGGGAGCTGTTTTTT. It codes for CSVEVWESGELFF.

V and J are TRBV24-1 and TRBJ2-1; 9 nucleotides align to TRBD2. The length of the CDR3 is 16 residues. Germline-derived CDR1 and CDR2 are KGHDR and SFDVKD. The V and J ends lost 1 base and 9 bases, in that order; junction bases with no gene match: 9. CDR3 sequence (DNA): TGTGCCACCAGTGATTTCTGGGCTAGCGGGGTGAGTGAGCAGTTCTTC. Protein product: CATSDFWASGVSEQFF.

This clonotype was detected a few times. This chain joins TRBV30 and TRBJ1-1; no clear D gene. From germline, CDR1 is GTSNPN and CDR2 SVGIG (reference sequence). V lost 0 bases and J 6 bases, leaving 8 bases between the germline ends. CDR3 length: 12 residues. The DNA of the CDR3 is TGTGCCTGGAGTGTGCGCAGGCCTGAAGCTTTCTTT. Translation: CAWSVRRPEAFF.

This sequence joins TRBV5-4 and TRBJ2-1; TRBD1 aligns across 7 bases. The CDR3 runs to 14 residues. V shed 4 bases and J 7 bases; nucleotides not matched to a gene: 8. Germline CDR1 SGHNT, CDR2 YYREEE (reference sequence). DNA for the CDR3: TGTGCCAGCAGCCCCCCGGGACAGAATAATGAGCAGTTCTTC. Translating gives CASSPPGQNNEQFF.

The chain links TRBV7-9 to TRBJ2-7; either TRBD1 or TRBD2 may fit D (5 bases each). V shed 5 bases and J shed 5 bases, with 19 bases lying between them. Germline V gene lookup returns CDR1 SEHNR and CDR2 FQNEAQ (reference sequence). The CDR3 runs 15 residues. The CDR3 DNA sequence: TGTGCCAGCAGCCCCCCCGGGGCAAGCCGGAACGAGCAGTACTTC. This gives the protein CASSPPGASRNEQYF. The full variable domain, its missing parts supplied by reference TRBV7-9 and TRBJ2-7, is DTGVSQNPRHKITKRGQNVTFRCDPISEHNRLYWYRQTLGQGPEFLTYFQNEAQLEKSRLLSDRFSAERPKGSFSTLEIQRTEQGDSAMYLCASSPPGASRNEQYFGPGTRLTVT.

CDR3 sequence: CASSQIGTEYYGYTF. The CDR3 DNA reads TGCGCCAGCAGCCAAATTGGGACAGAATACTATGGCTACACCTTC. This rearrangement joins TRBV4-1 to TRBJ1-2; 7 nucleotides line up with TRBD1. CDR3 length: 15 residues. Germline V gene lookup returns CDR1 MGHRA and CDR2 YSYEKL. The junction had 6 bases not matched to a gene; V was cut back by 2 bases and J by 3 bases.

The table lists this clonotype with a count of one. Written as DNA, the CDR3 is TGTGCCAGCAGTCCAGGGACTAGCGGGAGGTTTTTCAATGAGCAGTTCTTC. Translated: CASSPGTSGRFFNEQFF. This chain links TRBV12-3 or TRBV12-4 with TRBJ2-1; TRBD2 agrees at 15 bases. The CDR3 spans 17 residues. V lost 5 bases, J lost 6 bases, and 8 bases stayed unmatched.

The rearrangement joins TRBV28 to TRBJ1-1, with 7 bases that match TRBD1. The CDR3 spans 14 residues. Looked up from germline, CDR1 is MDHEN and CDR2 is SYDVKM. V was pared by 6 bases and J by 0 bases, with 4 bases of the junction left unmatched. In DNA, the CDR3 is TGTGCCAGCAGGCCGACAGGGATGAACACTGAAGCTTTCTTT. Translated: CASRPTGMNTEAFF.

J is TRBJ2-4 and V is TRBV27; the D is unclear. Germline assignment: CDR1 MNHEY and CDR2 SMNVEV (reference sequence). Trimming cost V 5 bases and J 10 bases, with 15 bases left between them. The CDR3 has 13 amino acids. CDR3 loop: CASSPNPDQIQYF. The CDR3 DNA reads TGTGCCAGCAGTCCCAACCCAGACCAGATTCAGTACTTC.

This chain links TRBV20-1 with TRBJ1-2; unclear D gene. This CDR3 is built from 10 residues. V was clipped by 3 bases and J by 4 bases, with 3 bases between them. CDR1 and CDR2 (germline): DFQATT, SNEGSKA (reference sequence). In DNA, the CDR3 is TGCAGTGCTAGGACCTATGGCTACACCTTC. It yields the protein CSARTYGYTF.